The next 29 T cell receptor beta chains were all read from a single sample in a study of long-term antiretroviral therapy in people with HIV. Survey-level resolution applied to immunoSEQ assay v3.0. Clones were read by immunoSEQ multiplex PCR, and TCRdb kept only the in-frame ones, dropping some. In the table there are about 22,000 clones, approximately 90% of which are singletons. The source was unsorted PBMCs, collected 1.8 years before starting antiretroviral therapy. The receptors were sampled from a woman younger than 45 with HIV.

The chain joins TRBV2 to TRBJ1-5; no firm D call. Germline V lookup: CDR1 SNHLY, CDR2 FYNNEI. The length of the CDR3 is 14 residues. V was trimmed by 8 bases and J by 4 bases, leaving 15 bases between them. CDR3 region: CASGERTENQPQHF. The CDR3 coding sequence is TGTGCCAGCGGGGAACGGACGGAGAATCAGCCCCAGCATTTT.

The V gene is TRBV6-1, the J gene TRBJ1-5, with 9 bases that match TRBD1. CDR1 is MNHNS and CDR2 is SASEGT in the germline V gene. J lost 8 bases, V lost 6 bases, and 8 bases had no gene match. This CDR3 is 14 amino acids long. CDR3: CASSTGQGREPQHF. The DNA of the CDR3 is TGTGCCAGCAGCACAGGACAGGGGCGGGAGCCCCAGCATTTT.

The chain carries TRBV28 and TRBJ1-5; D ambiguous. This CDR3 has 17 amino acids. CDR1 MDHEN and CDR2 SYDVKM come from the germline V gene. The V and J ends lost 6 bases and 0 bases respectively, with 18 bases between them. In DNA, the CDR3 is TGTGCCAGCAGCATGGGAGGGTTAGGGTATAGCAATCAGCCCCAGCATTTT. Translated, it gives CASSMGGLGYSNQPQHF.

The J gene is TRBJ2-3, the V gene TRBV6-5; D possibly corresponds to TRBD2 (7 bases). V was trimmed by 5 bases and J by 7 bases, leaving 19 bases between them. Germline lookup yields CDR1 MNHEY and CDR2 SVGAGI. This CDR3 is 15 amino acids long. In nucleotides, the CDR3 is TGTGCCAGCAGTGCCTCATGGGGGGGCGAAAATACGCAGTATTTT. Protein product: CASSASWGGENTQYF.

The chain recombines TRBV5-1 with TRBJ1-1; D remains ambiguous. V dropped 3 bases and J dropped 2 bases, with 5 bases sitting between them. Germline CDR1 is SGHRS and CDR2 is YFSETQ. The CDR3 runs to 12 residues. The CDR3 here is CASSSQNTEAFF. CDR3 DNA: TGCGCCAGCAGCTCACAAAACACTGAAGCTTTCTTT.

This sequence joins TRBV18 and TRBJ1-1; unclear D gene. The CDR3 has 16 amino acids. The germline V and J ends were trimmed by 0 bases and 0 bases, with 11 bases remaining between them. Germline V lookup: CDR1 KGHSH, CDR2 LQKENI. The CDR3 DNA is TGTGCCAGCTCACCACCTGGGAACAGAATGAACACTGAAGCTTTCTTT. Protein: CASSPPGNRMNTEAFF.

The V call is TRBV7-9, the J call TRBJ2-3; D might be TRBD1 (5 bases). Germline values: CDR1 SEHNR, CDR2 FQNEAQ (reference sequence). Trimming removed 0 bases from V and 4 bases from J, with 14 bases in between. This CDR3 is 16 amino acids long. Written as DNA, the CDR3 is TGTGCCAGCAGCTTAGCAGGACAAAAAACCTCAGATACGCAGTATTTT. Its protein product is CASSLAGQKTSDTQYF.

The chain has TRBV29-1 and TRBJ2-1; D may correspond to TRBD1 or TRBD2 (5 bases each). The CDR3 covers 13 residues. From germline, CDR1 is SQVTM and CDR2 ANQGSEA. V shed 2 bases and J shed 6 bases, with 11 bases lying between them. The CDR3 DNA follows: TGCAGCGTTGAAAATTGGGGGAGCAATGAGCAGTTCTTC. Translation: CSVENWGSNEQFF.

The CDR3 sequence: CAWSVQYYQETQYF. DNA of the CDR3: TGTGCCTGGAGTGTACAGTATTACCAAGAGACCCAGTACTTC. The chain carries TRBV30 and TRBJ2-5; the D is unclear. Trimming left V 0 bases short and J 0 bases short, with 8 bases between. The CDR3 length is 14 residues. Germline assignment: CDR1 GTSNPN and CDR2 SVGIG (reference sequence). Variable domain in full (rest from reference TRBV30 and TRBJ2-5): SQTIHQWPATLVQPVGSPLSLECTVEGTSNPNLYWYRQAAGRGLQLLFYSVGIGQISSEVPQNLSASRPQDRQFILSSKKLLLSDSGFYLCAWSVQYYQETQYFGPGTRLLVL.

This chain connects TRBV10-3 to TRBJ2-7, with 7 bases identical to TRBD1. This CDR3 has 12 amino acids. Losses at the gene ends were 8 bases for V and 2 bases for J; bases not matched to a gene: 3. Germline CDR1 ENHRY, CDR2 SYGVKD. The CDR3 region is CAIQTGTYEQYF. The CDR3, as DNA: TGTGCCATCCAGACAGGGACCTACGAGCAGTACTTC.

The J gene is TRBJ2-2, the V gene TRBV29-1; D remains ambiguous. Germline CDR1 and CDR2: SQVTM and ANQGSEA. The V end lost 7 bases, the J end lost 0 bases, and 6 bases lay between the germline ends. CDR3 length equals 12 residues. The CDR3 reads CSAAANTGELFF. The CDR3 bases are TGCAGCGCCGCCGCGAACACCGGGGAGCTGTTTTTT.

CDR3 DNA: TGCGCCAGCAGCGGGACAGTCATGAACACTGAAGCTTTCTTT. Translation: CASSGTVMNTEAFF. This rearrangement joins TRBV5-1 to TRBJ1-1; 7 positions agree with TRBD1. V was pared by 4 bases and J by 0 bases, with 3 bases of the junction left unmatched. CDR3 length: 14 amino acids. Germline loops: CDR1 SGHRS, CDR2 YFSETQ.

V gene TRBV5-8 combines with J gene TRBJ2-1; D gene uncertain. V gave up 0 bases and J gave up 8 bases, with 9 bases separating them. The germline V gene encodes CDR1 SGHTS and CDR2 YDEGEE. This CDR3 contains 13 residues. The CDR3 sequence is CASSLGGEHEQFF. CDR3 coding DNA: TGTGCCAGCAGCTTGGGTGGAGAGCATGAGCAGTTCTTC. The variable domain in full, completed from reference TRBV5-8 and TRBJ2-1, reads EAGVTQSPTHLIKTRGQQATLRCSPISGHTSVYWYQQALGLGLQFLLWYDEGEERNRGNFPPRFSGRQFPNYSSELNVNALELEDSALYLCASSLGGEHEQFFGPGTRLTVL.

This chain connects TRBV6-1 to TRBJ1-4; D not certain. CDR3 length: 14 residues. Trimming pared 3 bases from V and 0 bases from J, leaving 5 bases between. Per germline, CDR1 MNHNS and CDR2 SASEGT. The CDR3 loop reads CASSDKTTNEKLFF. As DNA, the CDR3 is TGTGCCAGCAGTGACAAAACAACTAATGAAAAACTGTTTTTT.

The V gene is TRBV2, the J gene TRBJ2-7; no firm D call. The CDR3 spans 12 residues. Trimming stripped 5 bases from V and 1 base from J, with 6 bases between. The germline V gene has CDR1 SNHLY and CDR2 FYNNEI. In DNA form, the CDR3 reads TGTGCCAGCAGTTTAGAATCCTACGAGCAGTACTTC. Translating gives CASSLESYEQYF.

The V call is TRBV6-1, the J call TRBJ2-1, with 7 nucleotides matching TRBD1. V gave up 5 bases and J gave up 8 bases; unmatched junction bases: 6. The CDR3 contains 13 residues. CDR1 is MNHNS, CDR2 SASEGT, per germline. DNA for the CDR3: TGTGCCAGCAGTCGGACAGGACTGGATGAGCAGTTCTTC. It is translated as CASSRTGLDEQFF.

This chain connects TRBV29-1 to TRBJ1-2; D is perhaps TRBD1 (5 bases). The ends were cut back, 7 bases at V and 2 bases at J, with 17 bases in the middle. This CDR3 comprises 14 residues. Germline V gives CDR1 SQVTM, CDR2 ANQGSEA. CDR3 DNA sequence: TGCAGCGCCGACCCCCCCGGGACCAACTATGGCTACACCTTC. It encodes CSADPPGTNYGYTF.

CDR3 loop: CASRRGEDEQYF. CDR3 DNA: TGTGCCAGCAGGCGAGGGGAAGACGAGCAGTACTTC. The gene calls are TRBV5-4 and TRBJ2-7; D is possibly TRBD1 or TRBD2 (5 bases each). The CDR3 runs to 12 residues. Trimming removed 5 bases from V and 5 bases from J, with 11 bases in between. The germline CDR1 and CDR2 sequences are SGHNT and YYREEE (reference sequence).

The rearrangement joins TRBV29-1 to TRBJ1-1, with D perhaps TRBD1 (6 bases). CDR3 length: 12 amino acids. V lost 7 bases and J 4 bases, leaving 13 bases between the germline ends. Per germline, CDR1 SQVTM and CDR2 ANQGSEA. CDR3 sequence reads: CSGTQGSTEAFF. In DNA, the CDR3 is TGCAGCGGAACACAGGGTAGCACTGAAGCTTTCTTT.

The J gene is TRBJ2-1, the V gene TRBV30, with no clear D. The CDR3 is made up of 12 amino acids. Per the germline V gene, CDR1 is GTSNPN and CDR2 is SVGIG (reference sequence). Between the trimmed V and J ends, which lost 2 bases and 6 bases, there was a span of 8 bases. The DNA of the CDR3 is TGTGCCTGGAGTTGGAATAGCAATGAGCAGTTCTTC. Its translation is CAWSWNSNEQFF.

This chain connects TRBV29-1 to TRBJ2-3; D is tentatively TRBD1 or TRBD2 (6 bases each). V dropped 4 bases and J dropped 4 bases, with 12 bases sitting between them. The V gene's germline CDR1 is SQVTM and CDR2 ANQGSEA. The CDR3 spans 13 residues. CDR3 nucleotide sequence: TGCAGCGTTGTTGAAGGGGGGTCAGATACGCAGTATTTT. Amino acid sequence: CSVVEGGSDTQYF.

J is TRBJ1-6 and V is TRBV19; unclear D gene. Looked up from germline, CDR1 is LNHDA and CDR2 is SQIVND (reference sequence). V lost 3 bases to trimming and J lost 3 bases, with 9 bases between them. This CDR3 has 15 amino acids. CDR3 sequence (DNA): TGTGCCAGTAGTATCAATCTGTTCTATAATTCACCCCTCCACTTT. Amino acids: CASSINLFYNSPLHF. Using reference TRBV19 and TRBJ1-6 for the parts outside the CDR3, the full variable domain is DGGITQSPKYLFRKEGQNVTLSCEQNLNHDAMYWYRQDPGQGLRLIYYSQIVNDFQKGDIAEGYSVSREKKESFPLTVTSAQKNPTAFYLCASSINLFYNSPLHFGNGTRLTVT.

The chain recombines TRBV5-6 with TRBJ1-1, with TRBD1 as a possible D gene (5 bases). Germline CDR1 and CDR2: SGHDT and YYEEEE. V lost 6 bases and J 11 bases, leaving 17 bases between the germline ends. The CDR3 loop spans 12 amino acids. The CDR3 DNA is TGTGCCAGCACCAGACGGACCAGGGCGGCTTTCTTT. Translation gives CASTRRTRAAFF. The entire variable domain, with the rest obtained from reference TRBV5-6 and TRBJ1-1, is as follows: DAGVTQSPTHLIKTRGQQVTLRCSPKSGHDTVSWYQQALGQGPQFIFQYYEEEERQRGNFPDRFSGHQFPNYSSELNVNALLLGDSALYLCASTRRTRAAFFGQGTRLTVV.

The chain has TRBV6-1 and TRBJ2-3; 9 nucleotides agree with TRBD1. Germline assignment: CDR1 MNHNS and CDR2 SASEGT. V shed 3 bases, J shed 6 bases, and the junction held 4 bases outside the gene matches. The CDR3 totals 14 residues. In DNA form, the CDR3 reads TGTGCCAGCAGTGATATACAGGGGGCCGATACGCAGTATTTT. The encoded protein is CASSDIQGADTQYF.

This chain uses TRBV7-8 with TRBJ1-6, with 9 bases fitting TRBD1. The CDR3 runs 15 residues. Per the germline V gene, CDR1 is SGHVS and CDR2 is FQNEAQ. V gave up 4 bases and J gave up 9 bases; unmatched junction bases: 7. This CDR3 reads CASSWTGDTLSPLHF. DNA for the CDR3: TGTGCCAGCAGCTGGACAGGGGATACTCTTTCACCCCTCCACTTT.

The gene calls are TRBV7-2 and TRBJ1-1; TRBD1 agrees at 9 bases. The trim removed 5 bases at V and 0 bases at J, leaving 13 bases unmatched. CDR1 SGHTA and CDR2 FQGNSA come from the germline V gene. This CDR3 has 18 amino acids. CDR3 sequence: CASSPPRRTGAMNTEAFF. CDR3 coding DNA: TGTGCCAGCAGCCCCCCTCGCCGGACAGGGGCAATGAACACTGAAGCTTTCTTT.

The V call is TRBV5-1, the J call TRBJ2-5; D not certain. Trimming left V 6 bases short and J 3 bases short, with 18 bases between. The CDR3 length is 15 residues. Per germline, CDR1 SGHRS and CDR2 YFSETQ. CDR3 nucleotides: TGCGCCAGCAAGATCGACGGAGACGTTAAAGAGACCCAGTACTTC. Its translation is CASKIDGDVKETQYF.

The chain employs TRBV11-2 and TRBJ2-7; D may correspond to TRBD1 or TRBD2 (5 bases each). The germline CDR1 and CDR2 sequences are SGHAT and FQNNGV. Trimming stripped 5 bases from V and 3 bases from J, with 17 bases between. The CDR3 spans 15 residues. CDR3 nucleotide sequence: TGTGCCAGCAGCATCGGGACGGAAAGTTTCTACGAGCAGTACTTC. Residues: CASSIGTESFYEQYF.

The sample holds one count of this clone. This rearrangement joins TRBV7-8 to TRBJ1-4; D is unresolved. Looked up from germline, CDR1 is SGHVS and CDR2 is FQNEAQ. The CDR3 spans 15 residues. Deletions cut 7 bases from V and 4 bases from J, with 16 bases between. The CDR3 sequence is CASTPGAGYNEKLFF. The CDR3 region has the DNA TGTGCCAGCACTCCGGGTGCGGGCTATAATGAAAAACTGTTTTTT.